The T cell receptor beta chain under discussion was sequenced for a study of blood T cell repertoires in COVID-19. Looking at the study overall: Material from acute and convalescent COVID-19 was sourced from the United States, Italy and Spain. PBMCs, B-cell-depleted T cells, or T cells were the source of the cDNA or gDNA that made up the material.

Trimming took 2 bases from V and 6 from J; bases not matched to a gene: 5. The CDR3 length is 15 residues. CDR1 and CDR2 (germline): SGHRS, YFSETQ. The table lists this clone with a few counts. TCRdb's copy holds only in-frame clones and misses some; the assay was immunoSEQ multiplex PCR. This table has roughly 67,000 clones, approximately 90% appearing once. Sequencing used peripheral blood. The clonotype originates from a woman aged 60-75 years with acute or convalescent COVID-19. The V gene is TRBV5-1, the J gene TRBJ1-6; 7 bases fit TRBD1. This CDR3 reads CASSFRDSLNSPLHF. In nucleotides, the CDR3 is TGCGCCAGCAGCTTCCGGGACAGCCTTAATTCACCCCTCCACTTT.